These 26 T cell receptor beta chains were all obtained from the same sample, sequenced in a study of breast tumors, draining lymph nodes, adjacent tissues. The lymph nodes were axillary draining lymph nodes from breast cancer patients. MiXCR, applied by TCRdb to the multiplex PCR reads, yields one record per CDR3 protein. The sample lists 200,000 to 250,000 distinct CDR3 sequences, about 32% occurring once. The specimen sequenced was axillary lymph node tissue. All receptors derive from a female donor with breast cancer. Some clones in this sample may be carry-over from other donors' samples.

This clonotype was counted ten times or more. The rearrangement joins TRBV2 to TRBJ2-1, with 9 bases identical to TRBD1. The trim removed 0 bases at V and 8 bases at J, leaving 14 bases unmatched. The CDR3 loop spans 18 amino acids. Germline CDR1 is SNHLY and CDR2 is FYNNEI. In nucleotides, the CDR3 is TGTGCCAGCAGTGAAGCCCACTCGGGACAGGGCAGGAACTATGAGCAGTTCTTC. Encoded protein: CASSEAHSGQGRNYEQFF.

This clonotype showed up many times. The rearrangement joins TRBV30 to TRBJ1-2, with D possibly matching TRBD1 (5 bases). CDR3 length: 13 residues. Germline V lookup: CDR1 GTSNPN, CDR2 SVGIG (reference sequence). Trimming cost V 5 bases and J 7 bases, with 17 bases left between them. CDR3 nucleotides: TGTGCCTGGCAGAAACAGGCAGGGAGTGGCTACACCTTC. It specifies CAWQKQAGSGYTF.

CDR3 loop: CATREGARNEQFF. The DNA of the CDR3 is TGTGCCACCAGAGAGGGAGCGCGCAATGAGCAGTTCTTC. The chain combines TRBV15 with TRBJ2-1; D possibly corresponds to TRBD2 (5 bases). The V gene lost 6 bases and the J gene lost 6 bases, with 12 bases spanning the gap. The CDR3 consists of 13 residues. Germline CDR1 is LNHNV and CDR2 is YYDKDF (reference sequence).

As to this clonotype: This may be a read error: a much more frequent sequence differs by one nucleotide. V usage is TRBV6-6 and J usage is TRBJ1-4, with 7 positions matching TRBD1. There are 15 residues in the CDR3. Germline values: CDR1 MNHNY, CDR2 SVGAGI (reference sequence). In nucleotides, the CDR3 is TGTGCCAGCAGTTACTCATCAGGGGGGAATGAAAGACTGTTTTTT. Translated: CASSYSSGGNERLFF.

The chain uses TRBV3-1 and TRBJ1-5, with D uncertain. The V gene's germline CDR1 is LGHDT and CDR2 YNNKEL (reference sequence). This CDR3 comprises 14 residues. Trimming removed 0 bases at V and 2 bases at J, with 5 bases between. The CDR3 protein is CASSQESGNQPQHF. CDR3 nucleotides: TGTGCCAGCAGCCAAGAGTCTGGCAATCAGCCCCAGCATTTT. Combining the CDR3 with reference TRBV3-1 and TRBJ1-5 gives the whole variable domain DTAVSQTPKYLVTQMGNDKSIKCEQNLGHDTMYWYKQDSKKFLKIMFSYNNKELIINETVPNRFSPKSPDKAHLNLHINSLELGDSAVYFCASSQESGNQPQHFGDGTRLSIL.

The V call is TRBV6-5, the J call TRBJ1-1; D is unclear. This CDR3 is built from 11 residues. CDR1 is MNHEY and CDR2 is SVGAGI in the germline V gene. V lost 6 bases to trimming and J lost 2 bases, with 4 bases between them. The CDR3 DNA reads TGTGCCAGCAGCCATAACACTGAAGCTTTCTTT. Translated, it gives CASSHNTEAFF.

This clonotype was recorded at least ten times. This chain connects TRBV5-1 to TRBJ2-7; 7 nucleotides agree with TRBD1. The CDR3 covers 13 residues. Germline lookup yields CDR1 SGHRS and CDR2 YFSETQ. Losses at the gene ends were 4 bases for V and 7 bases for J; bases not matched to a gene: 8. Written as DNA, the CDR3 is TGCGCCAGCAGCCACGCCTGGGACAGTGAGCAGTACTTC. Protein: CASSHAWDSEQYF.

This clonotype has a single count. The J gene is TRBJ1-6, the V gene TRBV24-1, with TRBD1 identical over 7 bases. V was pared by 10 bases and J by 7 bases, with 12 bases of the junction left unmatched. Germline V lookup: CDR1 KGHDR, CDR2 SFDVKD. This CDR3 region has 15 residues. The CDR3 DNA sequence: TGTGCCACTGCCAGCAAGGGGACAGCAAATTCACCCCTCCACTTT. Translation gives CATASKGTANSPLHF.

This clonotype was counted ten times or more. A clone one base away is much larger, so this may be a read error. This chain connects TRBV7-2 to TRBJ2-5; 8 bases align to TRBD2. Germline V gives CDR1 SGHTA, CDR2 FQGNSA. This CDR3 is built from 15 residues. CDR3 in amino acids: CASGSGSVRQETQHF. The CDR3 nucleotides read TGTGCCAGCGGGAGCGGGAGCGTCCGACAAGAGACCCAGCACTTC. The whole variable domain, filled in from reference TRBV7-2 and TRBJ2-5, reads GAGVSQSPSNKVTEKGKDVELRCDPISGHTALYWYRQSLGQGLEFLIYFQGNSAPDKSGLPSDRFSAERTGGSVSTLTIQRTQQEDSAVYLCASGSGSVRQETQHFGPGTRLLVL.

This clonotype was found a few times. A much larger clone lies a single base off, so this may be a read error. The chain couples TRBV11-2 to TRBJ2-2; TRBD2 agrees at 8 bases. Germline V lookup: CDR1 SGHAT, CDR2 FQNNGV. The CDR3 totals 16 residues. CDR3 protein: CASSPQAGANTEELFF. Written as DNA, the CDR3 is TGTGCCAGCAGCCCCCAAGCGGGAGCGAACACCGAGGAGCTGTTTTTT.

This clonotype was counted at least ten times. This chain links TRBV11-3 with TRBJ1-2; 8 bases are shared with TRBD1. The germline gives CDR1 SGHNT, CDR2 YENEEA. After removal of 2 bases from V and 8 bases from J, the junction contained 7 bases not matched to a gene. The CDR3 extends over 14 amino acids. CDR3 nucleotide sequence: TGTGCCAGCAGCTTACTCCAGGGGGCGGGAGGCTACACCTTC. Translation gives CASSLLQGAGGYTF. The variable domain in full, with the rest retrieved from reference TRBV11-3 and TRBJ1-2, is EAGVVQSPRYKIIEKKQPVAFWCNPISGHNTLYWYLQNLGQGPELLIRYENEEAVDDSQLPKDRFSAERLKGVDSTLKIQPAELGDSAVYLCASSLLQGAGGYTFGSGTRLTVV.

The chain has TRBV2 and TRBJ2-2, with 10 bases lining up with TRBD2. This CDR3 spans 16 amino acids. Germline CDR1 is SNHLY and CDR2 is FYNNEI. Unmatched junction bases numbered 8, after V lost 6 bases and J lost 4 bases. The CDR3 DNA reads TGTGCCAGCAGGAATACCGGGACTAGCGCCACCGGGGAGCTGTTTTTT. Translated: CASRNTGTSATGELFF.

The chain employs TRBV20-1 and TRBJ2-7; TRBD2 aligns across 10 bases. This CDR3 region has 16 residues. Germline CDR1 is DFQATT and CDR2 is SNEGSKA (reference sequence). Losses at the gene ends were 0 bases for V and 2 bases for J; bases not matched to a gene: 7. The CDR3 coding sequence is TGCAGTGCTAGAGATTGGGGTAGCGGGAGGACCTACGAGCAGTACTTC. This gives the protein CSARDWGSGRTYEQYF.

In this sample, this clonotype turned up many times. The rearrangement joins TRBV5-6 to TRBJ1-2; TRBD1 is a possible D gene (5 bases). CDR3 size: 14 residues. Between the trimmed V and J ends, which lost 1 base and 3 bases, there was a span of 10 bases. Germline CDR1 and CDR2: SGHDT and YYEEEE. This CDR3 reads CASSLRQLYYGYTF. For the CDR3, the DNA is TGTGCCAGCAGCTTGAGACAGCTTTACTATGGCTACACCTTC.

This clonotype appeared many times. J is TRBJ1-2 and V is TRBV19, with D tentatively TRBD1 (6 bases). The CDR3 is 14 residues long. Germline CDR1 is LNHDA and CDR2 is SQIVND (reference sequence). Between the trimmed V and J ends, which lost 5 bases and 1 base, there was a span of 11 bases. CDR3 loop: CASSPDSFNYGYTF. The CDR3 bases are TGTGCCAGTAGTCCGGACAGCTTTAACTATGGCTACACCTTC. Complete variable domain (other parts from reference TRBV19 and TRBJ1-2): DGGITQSPKYLFRKEGQNVTLSCEQNLNHDAMYWYRQDPGQGLRLIYYSQIVNDFQKGDIAEGYSVSREKKESFPLTVTSAQKNPTAFYLCASSPDSFNYGYTFGSGTRLTVV.

As regards this clonotype: A much larger clone lies a single base off, so this may be a read error. The chain links TRBV27 to TRBJ2-7, with TRBD1 matching 10 bases. Germline values: CDR1 MNHEY, CDR2 SMNVEV (reference sequence). V lost 6 bases, J lost 3 bases, and 8 bases stayed unmatched. The CDR3 extends over 15 amino acids. The CDR3 DNA reads as TGTGCCAGCAGGGTAGGACAGGGGGTTCTCTACGAGCAGTACTTC. It encodes CASRVGQGVLYEQYF.

In this sample, this clonotype turned up many times. The genes are TRBV7-3 and TRBJ2-5, with TRBD1 as a possible D gene (6 bases). Germline CDR1 is SGHTA and CDR2 is FQGTGA. The length of the CDR3 is 15 residues. Trimming took off 2 bases at V and 3 bases at J, with 13 bases between the two ends. The CDR3 coding sequence is TGTGCCAGCAGCTTACGGCCAGGGGCAGAAGAGACCCAGTACTTC. Protein product: CASSLRPGAEETQYF. The full variable domain, completed using reference TRBV7-3 and TRBJ2-5, is GAGVSQTPSNKVTEKGKYVELRCDPISGHTALYWYRQSLGQGPEFLIYFQGTGAADDSGLPNDRFFAVRPEGSVSTLKIQRTERGDSAVYLCASSLRPGAEETQYFGPGTRLLVL.

The J gene is TRBJ1-1, the V gene TRBV14, with TRBD1 identical over 7 bases. The CDR3 runs to 12 residues. Germline V gives CDR1 SGHDN, CDR2 FVKESK. The ends lost 2 bases at V and 11 bases at J; junction bases unmatched: 5. The CDR3 here is CASSQNRGGAFF. The CDR3 coding sequence is TGTGCCAGCAGCCAAAACAGGGGCGGCGCTTTCTTT.

This clonotype was recorded many times. The chain has TRBV20-1 and TRBJ2-3; 8 nucleotides align to TRBD1. Per the germline V gene, CDR1 is DFQATT and CDR2 is SNEGSKA (reference sequence). This CDR3 has 14 amino acids. J lost 7 bases, V lost 3 bases, and 9 bases had no gene match. The CDR3, as DNA: TGCAGTGCTAGTCTAGGACAGGGAAGACATACGCAGTATTTT. Its protein product is CSASLGQGRHTQYF.

This clonotype was seen ten or more times. The chain couples TRBV20-1 to TRBJ1-5; D uncertain. The germline V and J ends were trimmed by 6 bases and 3 bases, with 15 bases remaining between them. CDR1 and CDR2 (germline): DFQATT, SNEGSKA (reference sequence). The CDR3 is 14 amino acids. The CDR3: CSAGGWFLNQPQHF. DNA for the CDR3: TGCAGTGCCGGAGGGTGGTTTCTCAATCAGCCCCAGCATTTT.

There are many counts of this clonotype. The rearrangement uses TRBV7-9 and TRBJ2-1, with 15 nucleotides matching TRBD2. This CDR3 contains 19 residues. V lost 5 bases to trimming and J lost 6 bases; unmatched junction nucleotides: 14. Germline V lookup: CDR1 SEHNR, CDR2 FQNEAQ (reference sequence). CDR3 nucleotide sequence: TGTGCCAGCAGCAAACTTTACCGACGGACTAGCGGGAGGGCCAATGAGCAGTTCTTC. Translating gives CASSKLYRRTSGRANEQFF.

To note about this clonotype: The junction and the germline gene differ at one end; a read error may be behind it. The chain combines TRBV13 with TRBJ1-2; D unresolved. The CDR3 is 15 residues long. Germline V gene lookup returns CDR1 PRHDT and CDR2 FYEKMQ (reference sequence). Here the CDR3 reads CTSRLHPDPNYGYTF. The CDR3, as DNA: TGCACCAGCAGGTTGCATCCAGATCCTAACTATGGCTACACCTTC.

At least ten counts were recorded for this clonotype. The genes are TRBV10-3 and TRBJ1-5; D is ambiguous. From germline, CDR1 is ENHRY and CDR2 SYGVKD. Trimming stripped 3 bases from V and 1 base from J, with 1 base between. The CDR3 runs 12 residues. The CDR3 DNA sequence: TGTGCCATCAGTGACAGCAATCAGCCCCAGCATTTT. This gives the protein CAISDSNQPQHF.

The table lists this clonotype with a few counts. A much larger clone lies a single base off, so this may be a read error. The J gene is TRBJ2-7, the V gene TRBV20-1; 9 nucleotides line up with TRBD1. The CDR3 has 13 amino acids. V shed 3 bases and J 12 bases; nucleotides not matched to a gene: 12. CDR1 DFQATT and CDR2 SNEGSKA come from the germline V gene (reference sequence). CDR3 DNA sequence: TGCAGTGCTAGGACAGGGGGGGAACGGGCGGGGTACTTC. Its protein product is CSARTGGERAGYF.

This clonotype showed up many times. This chain links TRBV19 with TRBJ1-5, with TRBD1 as a possible D gene (5 bases). The V end was cut by 4 bases, the J end by 6 bases, with 7 bases between. The CDR3 totals 12 residues. Germline V gives CDR1 LNHDA, CDR2 SQIVND (reference sequence). The chain's CDR3 is CASSTGGQPQHF. The CDR3 DNA sequence: TGTGCCAGTAGTACGGGGGGTCAGCCCCAGCATTTT.

As concerns this clonotype: This sequence may be a read error, since a much larger clone differs from it by one base. The rearrangement links TRBV30 to TRBJ2-2; D perhaps matches TRBD2 (5 bases). The CDR3 has 15 amino acids. CDR1 is GTSNPN, CDR2 SVGIG, per germline (reference sequence). The CDR3 nucleotides read TGTGCCTGGAGGTGGCGGGCCACTAACACCCGGGAGCTGTTTTTT. Encoded protein: CAWRWRATNTRELFF.